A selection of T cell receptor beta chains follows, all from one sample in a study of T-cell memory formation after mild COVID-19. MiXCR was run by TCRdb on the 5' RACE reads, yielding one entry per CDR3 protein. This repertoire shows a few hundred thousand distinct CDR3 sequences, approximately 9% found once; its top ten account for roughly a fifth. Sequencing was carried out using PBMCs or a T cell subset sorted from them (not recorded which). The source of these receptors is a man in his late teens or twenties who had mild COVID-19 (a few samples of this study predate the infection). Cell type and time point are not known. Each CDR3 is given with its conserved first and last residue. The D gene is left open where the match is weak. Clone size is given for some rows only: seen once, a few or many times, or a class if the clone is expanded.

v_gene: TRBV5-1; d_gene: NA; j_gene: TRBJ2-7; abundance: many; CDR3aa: CASSSAVGGAYAEQYF; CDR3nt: TGCGCCAGCAGCTCCGCGGTTGGAGGGGCCTACGCGGAGCAGTACTTC
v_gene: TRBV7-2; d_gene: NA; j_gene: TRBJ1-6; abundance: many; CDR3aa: CASSLGSVVVSPLHF; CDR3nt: TGTGCCAGCAGCTTGGGGTCAGTAGTAGTTTCACCCCTCCACTTT
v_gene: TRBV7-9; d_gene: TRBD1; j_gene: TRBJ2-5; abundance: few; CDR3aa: CASSWTGMMEETQYF; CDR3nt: TGTGCCAGCAGCTGGACAGGGATGATGGAAGAGACCCAGTACTTC
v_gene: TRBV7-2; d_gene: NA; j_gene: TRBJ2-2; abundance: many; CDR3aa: CASSRSGKSGELFF; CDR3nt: TGTGCCAGCAGTCGGTCAGGGAAGTCCGGGGAGCTGTTTTTT
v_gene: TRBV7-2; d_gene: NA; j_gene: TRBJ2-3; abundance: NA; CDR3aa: CASSLVWGLTDTQYF; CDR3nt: TGTGCCAGCAGCTTAGTGTGGGGGCTTACAGATACGCAGTATTTT
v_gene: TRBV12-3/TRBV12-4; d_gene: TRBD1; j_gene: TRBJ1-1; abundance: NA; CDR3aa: CASSYPRGQGRKGGEAFF; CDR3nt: TGTGCCAGCAGTTACCCCAGGGGGCAAGGGCGCAAGGGGGGTGAAGCTTTCTTT
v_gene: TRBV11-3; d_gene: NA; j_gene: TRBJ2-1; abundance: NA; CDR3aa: CASSLEGRGHDEQFF; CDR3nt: TGTGCCAGCAGCTTAGAGGGGAGGGGACACGATGAGCAGTTCTTC
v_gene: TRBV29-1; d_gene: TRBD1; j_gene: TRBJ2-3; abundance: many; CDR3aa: CSAPRGQGTDTQYF; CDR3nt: TGCAGCGCCCCCCGGGGACAGGGCACAGATACGCAGTATTTT
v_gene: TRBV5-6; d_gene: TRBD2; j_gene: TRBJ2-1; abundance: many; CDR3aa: CASSLLAGGPNEQFF; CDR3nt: TGTGCCAGCAGCTTGCTAGCGGGGGGGCCCAATGAGCAGTTCTTC
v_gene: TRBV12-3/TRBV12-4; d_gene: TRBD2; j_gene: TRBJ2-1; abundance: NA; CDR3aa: CASRTSGGLYNEQFF; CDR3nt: TGTGCCAGCAGAACTAGCGGGGGTCTATACAATGAGCAGTTCTTC
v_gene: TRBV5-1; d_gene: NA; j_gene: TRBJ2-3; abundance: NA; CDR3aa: CASSLAEAGGTDTQYF; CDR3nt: TGCGCCAGCAGCTTGGCCGAGGCAGGGGGGACAGATACGCAGTATTTT
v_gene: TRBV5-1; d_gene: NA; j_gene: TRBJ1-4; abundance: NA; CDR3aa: CASSSGDLNEKLFF; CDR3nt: TGCGCCAGCAGCTCAGGAGACCTTAATGAAAAACTGTTTTTT
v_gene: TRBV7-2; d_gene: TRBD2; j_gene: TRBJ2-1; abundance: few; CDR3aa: CASSSSGGPYNEQFF; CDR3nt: TGTGCCAGCAGCTCGAGCGGGGGTCCCTACAATGAGCAGTTCTTC
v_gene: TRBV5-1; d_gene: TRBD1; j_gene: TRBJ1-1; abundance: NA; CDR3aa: CASSFDGQVNTEAFF; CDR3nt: TGCGCCAGCAGCTTCGACGGACAGGTGAACACTGAAGCTTTCTTT
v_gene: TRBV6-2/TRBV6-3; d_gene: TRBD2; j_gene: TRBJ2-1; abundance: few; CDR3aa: CASSYGPSGTAYNEQFF; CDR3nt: TGTGCCAGCAGTTACGGGCCTAGCGGGACCGCTTACAATGAGCAGTTCTTC
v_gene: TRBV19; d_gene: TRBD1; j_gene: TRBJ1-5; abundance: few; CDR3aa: CASKSAGGQGVSQPQHF; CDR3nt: TGTGCCAGTAAATCTGCGGGGGGACAGGGAGTTTCTCAGCCCCAGCATTTT
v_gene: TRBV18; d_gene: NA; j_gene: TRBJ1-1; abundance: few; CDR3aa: CASSPPSGGFNTEAFF; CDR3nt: TGTGCCAGCTCACCACCGAGTGGGGGATTCAACACTGAAGCTTTCTTT
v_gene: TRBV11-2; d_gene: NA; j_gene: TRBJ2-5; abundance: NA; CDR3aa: CASSLGVRAGETQYF; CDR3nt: TGTGCCAGCAGCTTAGGAGTCAGGGCGGGAGAGACCCAGTACTTC
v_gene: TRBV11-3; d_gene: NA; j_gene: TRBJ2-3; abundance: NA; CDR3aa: CASSLGRIDTQYF; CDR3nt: TGTGCCAGCAGCTTGGGACGTATAGATACGCAGTATTTT
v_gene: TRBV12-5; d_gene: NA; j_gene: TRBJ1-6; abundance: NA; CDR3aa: CASGTDSPGPPLHF; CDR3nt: TGTGCTAGTGGTACCGACTCACCCGGTCCACCCCTCCACTTT
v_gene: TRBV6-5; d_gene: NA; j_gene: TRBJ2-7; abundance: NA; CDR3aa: CASSYSGSEQYF; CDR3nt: TGTGCCAGCAGTTACTCGGGGAGCGAGCAGTACTTC
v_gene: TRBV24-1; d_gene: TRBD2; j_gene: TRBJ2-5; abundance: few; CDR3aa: CATSDRGLAGGPVGTQYF; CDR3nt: TGTGCCACCAGTGACAGGGGACTAGCGGGGGGGCCAGTCGGGACCCAGTACTTC
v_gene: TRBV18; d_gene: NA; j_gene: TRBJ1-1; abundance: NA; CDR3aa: CASSPVPGSNTEAFF; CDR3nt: TGTGCCAGCTCACCAGTACCGGGGTCTAACACTGAAGCTTTCTTT
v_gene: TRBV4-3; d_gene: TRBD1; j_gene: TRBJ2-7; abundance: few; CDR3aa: CASSQIRDRGPKQYF; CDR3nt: TGCGCCAGCTCCCAGATCCGGGACAGGGGGCCTAAGCAGTACTTC
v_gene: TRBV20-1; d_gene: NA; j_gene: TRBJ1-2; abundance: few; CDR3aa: CSARGLGDSYGYTF; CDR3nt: TGCAGTGCTAGAGGACTGGGGGACTCCTATGGCTACACCTTC
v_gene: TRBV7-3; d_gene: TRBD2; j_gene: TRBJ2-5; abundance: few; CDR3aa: CASSLGSGSQETQYF; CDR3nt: TGTGCCAGCAGCTTGGGTAGCGGGAGTCAAGAGACCCAGTACTTC
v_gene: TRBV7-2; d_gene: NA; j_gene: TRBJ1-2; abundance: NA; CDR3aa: CASRDTGSYGYTF; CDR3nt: TGTGCCAGCAGGGATACAGGGAGCTATGGCTACACCTTC
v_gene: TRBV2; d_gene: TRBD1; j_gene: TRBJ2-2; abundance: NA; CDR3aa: CASRGTGGPGELFF; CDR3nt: TGTGCCAGCAGGGGGACAGGGGGCCCCGGGGAGCTGTTTTTT
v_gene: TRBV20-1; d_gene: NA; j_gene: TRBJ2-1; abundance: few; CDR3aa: CSADIHLGNEQFF; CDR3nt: TGCAGTGCTGACATACACCTCGGCAATGAGCAGTTCTTC
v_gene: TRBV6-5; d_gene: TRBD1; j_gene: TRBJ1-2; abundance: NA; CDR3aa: CASRTTGGNYGYTF; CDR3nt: TGTGCCAGCAGGACGACAGGGGGGAACTATGGCTACACCTTC
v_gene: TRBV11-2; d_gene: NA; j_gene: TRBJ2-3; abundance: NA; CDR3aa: CASSLGTAITDTQYF; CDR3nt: TGTGCCAGCAGCTTAGGGACAGCTATCACAGATACGCAGTATTTT
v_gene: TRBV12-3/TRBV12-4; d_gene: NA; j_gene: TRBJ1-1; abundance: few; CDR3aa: CASSGTGGARAAFF; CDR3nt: TGTGCCAGCAGCGGGACTGGGGGGGCGCGGGCAGCTTTCTTT
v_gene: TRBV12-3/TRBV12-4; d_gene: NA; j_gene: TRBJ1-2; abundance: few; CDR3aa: CASSLREYYGYTF; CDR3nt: TGTGCCAGCAGTTTAAGGGAGTACTATGGCTACACCTTC
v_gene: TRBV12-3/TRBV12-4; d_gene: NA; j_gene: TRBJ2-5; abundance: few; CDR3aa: CASSVSVVPRAIQETQYF; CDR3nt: TGTGCCAGCTCAGTTTCGGTAGTTCCGAGAGCTATACAAGAGACCCAGTACTTC
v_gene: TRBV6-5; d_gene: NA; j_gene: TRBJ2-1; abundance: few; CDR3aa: CASSGGRGSYNEQFF; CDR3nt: TGTGCCAGCAGTGGGGGCCGGGGCTCCTACAATGAGCAGTTCTTC
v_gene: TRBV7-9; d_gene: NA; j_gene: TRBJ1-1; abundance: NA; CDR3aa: CASSFADGVNTEAFF; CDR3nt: TGTGCCAGCAGCTTTGCCGACGGGGTGAACACTGAAGCTTTCTTT
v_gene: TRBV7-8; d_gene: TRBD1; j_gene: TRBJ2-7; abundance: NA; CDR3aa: CASSLMGQAYEQYF; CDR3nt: TGTGCCAGCAGCTTAATGGGACAGGCCTACGAGCAGTACTTC
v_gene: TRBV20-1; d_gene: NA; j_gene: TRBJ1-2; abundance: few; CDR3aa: CSARRAWRGERKGFYGYTF; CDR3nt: TGCAGTGCTAGGAGGGCCTGGCGGGGAGAGAGGAAAGGATTCTATGGCTACACCTTC
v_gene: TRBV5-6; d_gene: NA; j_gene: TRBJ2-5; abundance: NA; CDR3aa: CASSLGGDPETQYF; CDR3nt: TGTGCCAGCAGCTTGGGTGGAGACCCAGAGACCCAGTACTTC
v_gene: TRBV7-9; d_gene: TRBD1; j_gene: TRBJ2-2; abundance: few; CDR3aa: CASSLAGTANTGELFF; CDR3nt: TGTGCCAGCAGCTTAGCGGGGACAGCGAACACCGGGGAGCTGTTTTTT
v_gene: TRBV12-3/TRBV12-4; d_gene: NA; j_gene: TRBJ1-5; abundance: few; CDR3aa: CASSLGPIYSNQPQHF; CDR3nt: TGTGCCAGCAGTTTAGGGCCCATTTATAGCAATCAGCCCCAGCATTTT
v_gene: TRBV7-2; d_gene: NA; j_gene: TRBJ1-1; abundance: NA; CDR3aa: CASSLGRGNTEAFF; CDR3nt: TGTGCCAGCAGCTTAGGTAGGGGGAACACTGAAGCTTTCTTT
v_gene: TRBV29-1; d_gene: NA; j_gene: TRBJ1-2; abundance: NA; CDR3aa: CSVDVYYTF; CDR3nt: TGCAGCGTTGACGTATACTACACCTTC
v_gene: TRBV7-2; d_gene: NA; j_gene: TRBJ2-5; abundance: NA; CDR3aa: CASSLTQPETQYF; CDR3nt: TGTGCCAGCAGCTTAACGCAACCGGAGACCCAGTACTTC
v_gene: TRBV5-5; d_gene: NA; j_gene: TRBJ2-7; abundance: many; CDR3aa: CASRTGLMITYEQYF; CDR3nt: TGTGCCAGCAGGACGGGACTCATGATCACCTACGAGCAGTACTTC
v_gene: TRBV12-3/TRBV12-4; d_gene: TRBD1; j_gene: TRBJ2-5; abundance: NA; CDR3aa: CASSGQGRPQYF; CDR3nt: TGTGCCAGCAGTGGACAGGGTCGGCCCCAGTACTTC